The 17 T cell receptor beta chains listed next were all sequenced from one sample in a study of human T cells and chemical hapten exposure. Specified time point: patch test 1, 2 weeks after DPC sensitization. Treatment given: therapeutic diphenylcyclopropenone sensitization with weekly scalp DPC. TCRdb reprocessed the RACE reads with MiXCR, giving one entry per CDR3 protein. This sample carries approximately 80,000 distinct CDR3 sequences, about 10% of them seen once, and the ten largest clones take about 4.2%. The source was whole blood, collected in connection with sensitization to the hapten diphenylcyclopropenone (DPC). The receptors were sampled from a woman in her 50s with alopecia areata. Some clones in this sample may be carry-over from other donors' samples.

Only a few counts were recorded for this clonotype. CDR3 in amino acids: CASSVGADSGNTIYF. The CDR3 bases are TGTGCCAGCAGCGTAGGGGCAGACTCTGGAAACACCATATATTTT. The chain combines TRBV11-3 with TRBJ1-3, with D perhaps matching TRBD1 (5 bases). CDR1 is SGHNT, CDR2 YENEEA, per germline. This CDR3 has 15 residues. The ends were cut back, 5 bases at V and 0 bases at J, with 11 bases in the middle.

In its sample, this clonotype was seen many times. CDR3 in DNA: TGTGCCAGCTCACCAGAGGGACGGAGTGGCTACACCTTC. Encoded protein: CASSPEGRSGYTF. The genes are TRBV18 and TRBJ1-2; a weak D match, TRBD1 (5 bases). Per the germline V gene, CDR1 is KGHSH and CDR2 is LQKENI. The CDR3 has 13 residues. Trimming removed 2 bases at V and 7 bases at J, with 11 bases between.

This clonotype was counted between two and nine times. The V and J genes are TRBV7-2 and TRBJ1-5, with D unresolved. The CDR3 totals 14 residues. Germline-derived CDR1 and CDR2 are SGHTA and FQGNSA. The V end lost 5 bases, the J end lost 4 bases, and 12 bases lay between the germline ends. CDR3 region: CASSPHRTNQPQHF. The CDR3, as DNA: TGTGCCAGCAGCCCACACAGAACGAATCAGCCCCAGCATTTT.

In this sample, this clonotype turned up many times. The chain combines TRBV7-2 with TRBJ2-7, with D uncertain. CDR3 length equals 14 residues. CDR1 is SGHTA and CDR2 is FQGNSA in the germline V gene. V lost 5 bases to trimming and J lost 3 bases, with 14 bases between them. The CDR3 bases are TGTGCCAGCAGCCTGGATGGATCTTTCTACGAGCAGTACTTC. This sequence encodes CASSLDGSFYEQYF.

This clonotype occurred many times. This chain connects TRBV6-5 to TRBJ2-7; 8 nucleotides align to TRBD2. The V and J ends lost 0 bases and 6 bases, in that order; junction bases with no gene match: 10. CDR3 length: 16 amino acids. Germline assignment: CDR1 MNHEY and CDR2 SVGAGI. CDR3 coding DNA: TGTGCCAGCAGTTACTCTTTCTCAGCGGGAGCTCGCGAGCAGTACTTC. Protein: CASSYSFSAGAREQYF.

This clonotype showed up many times. The chain recombines TRBV3-2 with TRBJ2-3; the listed D gene, TRBD1, was not tested against the DNA. TRBV3-2 corresponds to a pseudogene. The CDR3 is 15 residues long. The CDR3 here is CASTRRPPGADTQYF. The DNA for the CDR3 is TGTGCCAGCACCCGACGACCCCCAGGCGCAGATACGCAGTATTTT.

This clonotype turned up a few times. The V and J genes are TRBV19 and TRBJ1-5, with D tentatively TRBD1 (5 bases). V gave up 1 base and J gave up 3 bases, with 16 bases separating them. This CDR3 has 17 residues. Germline CDR1 LNHDA, CDR2 SQIVND (reference sequence). CDR3 nucleotide sequence: TGTGCCAGTAGTATAGTTCACGGGAGGGGTCTCAATCAGCCCCAGCATTTT. This codes for CASSIVHGRGLNQPQHF.

This clonotype showed up just a few times. The chain carries TRBV18 and TRBJ1-5, with D possibly TRBD1 on 5 matching bases. There are 14 residues in the CDR3. Germline CDR1 and CDR2: KGHSH and LQKENI. The V and J ends lost 6 bases and 2 bases respectively, with 11 bases between them. The CDR3 protein is CASSPGAGNQPQHF. The CDR3 DNA reads as TGTGCCAGCTCGCCCGGGGCGGGCAATCAGCCCCAGCATTTT.

The chain uses TRBV5-1 and TRBJ2-7, with D possibly TRBD2 on 6 matching bases. V was cut by 4 bases and J by 3 bases, with 11 bases left in between. CDR1 is SGHRS and CDR2 is YFSETQ in the germline V gene. The CDR3 runs 13 residues. CDR3 bases: TGCGCCAGCAGCGACACTAGCCACTACGAGCAGTACTTC. This sequence encodes CASSDTSHYEQYF.

The sample holds a few counts of this clonotype. This chain uses TRBV18 with TRBJ1-3; D may be TRBD1 (6 bases). V lost 3 bases and J 6 bases, leaving 15 bases between the germline ends. This CDR3 region has 15 residues. CDR1 is KGHSH, CDR2 LQKENI, per germline. The CDR3 is CASSPVQGDANTIYF. Here the CDR3 DNA reads TGTGCCAGCTCACCCGTACAGGGAGACGCAAACACCATATATTTT.

This clonotype was counted at least ten times. The genes are TRBV11-2 and TRBJ1-2; possible D gene TRBD1, 5 bases. Germline loops: CDR1 SGHAT, CDR2 FQNNGV. The V end was cut by 1 base, the J end by 7 bases, with 13 bases between. The CDR3 has 14 amino acids. For the CDR3, the DNA is TGTGCCAGCAGCTTAGGGGGGTTAAGTGGTGGCTACACCTTC. Translated: CASSLGGLSGGYTF. Based on the CDR3 plus reference TRBV11-2 and TRBJ1-2, the full variable domain is EAGVAQSPRYKIIEKRQSVAFWCNPISGHATLYWYQQILGQGPKLLIQFQNNGVVDDSQLPKDRFSAERLKGVDSTLKIQPAKLEDSAVYLCASSLGGLSGGYTFGSGTRLTVV.

The chain is built from TRBV20-1 and TRBJ1-2; 9 nucleotides align to TRBD1. This CDR3 has 16 residues. V trimming: 0 bases; J trimming: 4 bases; junction bases outside the gene matches: 9. CDR1 is DFQATT and CDR2 is SNEGSKA in the germline V gene (reference sequence). CDR3 sequence reads: CSARDARTGAAYGYTF. In DNA form, the CDR3 reads TGCAGTGCTAGAGATGCCAGGACAGGGGCAGCCTATGGCTACACCTTC.

This clonotype has a handful of counts. V is TRBV7-9 and J is TRBJ2-5, with unresolved D. The CDR3 spans 13 residues. The V end was cut by 2 bases, the J end by 2 bases, with 6 bases between. The germline CDR1 and CDR2 sequences are SEHNR and FQNEAQ (reference sequence). DNA of the CDR3: TGTGCCAGCAGCTTACAGACTCAAGAGACCCAGTACTTC. Translating gives CASSLQTQETQYF.

The sample holds a few counts of this clonotype. The J gene is TRBJ1-5, the V gene TRBV30; D remains unclear. The germline gives CDR1 GTSNPN, CDR2 SVGIG (reference sequence). Trimming shortened V by 2 bases and J by 0 bases, and 11 bases separated the two germline ends. The CDR3 contains 15 residues. CDR3 residues: CAWSPAIVSNQPQHF. Here the CDR3 DNA reads TGTGCCTGGAGTCCGGCCATAGTTAGCAATCAGCCCCAGCATTTT. The full variable domain, completed using reference TRBV30 and TRBJ1-5, is SQTIHQWPATLVQPVGSPLSLECTVEGTSNPNLYWYRQAAGRGLQLLFYSVGIGQISSEVPQNLSASRPQDRQFILSSKKLLLSDSGFYLCAWSPAIVSNQPQHFGDGTRLSIL.

A few counts support this clonotype. The chain employs TRBV2 and TRBJ2-5; D possibly corresponds to TRBD1 (6 bases). V lost 4 bases and J lost 1, with 10 bases in between. The CDR3 contains 14 residues. The germline CDR1 and CDR2 sequences are SNHLY and FYNNEI. CDR3 sequence (DNA): TGTGCCAGCAGTGCGAGCAGGGGCCAAGAGACCCAGTACTTC. Protein: CASSASRGQETQYF.

This clonotype was counted once. A much larger clone lies a single base off, so this may be a read error. The CDR3, as DNA: TGTGCCAGCAGTTACCATGCCAAAGAGACCCAGTACTTC. Protein product: CASSYHAKETQYF. The chain recombines TRBV6-5 with TRBJ2-5; no reliable D call. V lost 2 bases and J 3 bases, leaving 7 bases between the germline ends. Per germline, CDR1 MNHEY and CDR2 SVGAGI. The CDR3 length is 13 residues.

This clonotype was counted only a few times. The rearrangement uses TRBV12-3 or TRBV12-4 and TRBJ1-3; D gene unclear. This CDR3 has 15 residues. V shed 3 bases and J shed 2 bases, with 11 bases lying between them. The CDR3 DNA reads as TGTGCCAGCAGTTTCCGAGGGTTTCCTGGAAACACCATATATTTT. It yields the protein CASSFRGFPGNTIYF.